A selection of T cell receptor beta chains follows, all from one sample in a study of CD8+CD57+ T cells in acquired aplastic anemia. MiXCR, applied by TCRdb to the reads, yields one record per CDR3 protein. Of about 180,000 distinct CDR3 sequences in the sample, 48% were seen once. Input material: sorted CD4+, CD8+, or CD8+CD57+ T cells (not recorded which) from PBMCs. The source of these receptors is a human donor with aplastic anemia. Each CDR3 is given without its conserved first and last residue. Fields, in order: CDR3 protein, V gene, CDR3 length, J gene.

CDR3 protein: ASSAPTSGRLEQY
V gene: TRBV6-1
CDR3 length: 13
J gene: TRBJ2-7

CDR3 protein: ASRLAASTDTQY
V gene: TRBV7-9
CDR3 length: 12
J gene: TRBJ2-3

CDR3 protein: ASIRENTIY
V gene: TRBV2
CDR3 length: 9
J gene: TRBJ1-3

CDR3 protein: SARDRSTGELF
V gene: TRBV20-1
CDR3 length: 11
J gene: TRBJ2-2

CDR3 protein: ASSGTGGNQPQH
V gene: TRBV2
CDR3 length: 12
J gene: TRBJ1-5

CDR3 protein: ASSLRRTGGDEQY
V gene: TRBV5-1
CDR3 length: 13
J gene: TRBJ2-7

CDR3 protein: ASSSQSKGLEGNTIY
V gene: TRBV7-9
CDR3 length: 15
J gene: TRBJ1-3

CDR3 protein: ASSLRYGGIGQGLYEQY
V gene: TRBV5-5
CDR3 length: 17
J gene: TRBJ2-7

CDR3 protein: ASSRGLAGAYEQY
V gene: TRBV7-2
CDR3 length: 13
J gene: TRBJ2-7

CDR3 protein: ASSAQTGGDNEQF
V gene: TRBV12-3/TRBV12-4
CDR3 length: 13
J gene: TRBJ2-1

CDR3 protein: SARQGIGTDTQY
V gene: TRBV20-1
CDR3 length: 12
J gene: TRBJ2-3

CDR3 protein: ASSFSGLEAF
V gene: TRBV28
CDR3 length: 10
J gene: TRBJ1-1

CDR3 protein: ASSVLGTGREKLF
V gene: TRBV9
CDR3 length: 13
J gene: TRBJ1-4

CDR3 protein: ASSSGVAGKGYT
V gene: TRBV12-3/TRBV12-4
CDR3 length: 12
J gene: TRBJ1-2

CDR3 protein: SARQDPKNIQY
V gene: TRBV20-1
CDR3 length: 11
J gene: TRBJ2-4

CDR3 protein: AVPMTSRSSEQY
V gene: TRBV28
CDR3 length: 12
J gene: TRBJ2-7

CDR3 protein: ASSPLGGAKKETQY
V gene: TRBV25-1
CDR3 length: 14
J gene: TRBJ2-5

CDR3 protein: ASSPRPDPNTEAF
V gene: TRBV2
CDR3 length: 13
J gene: TRBJ1-1

CDR3 protein: ATIPGLCSGANVLT
V gene: TRBV15
CDR3 length: 14
J gene: TRBJ2-6

CDR3 protein: GRERTYEQY
V gene: TRBV27
CDR3 length: 9
J gene: TRBJ2-7

CDR3 protein: SAVDRTTNEKLF
V gene: TRBV20-1
CDR3 length: 12
J gene: TRBJ1-4

CDR3 protein: ATSGTRRRGYT
V gene: TRBV15
CDR3 length: 11
J gene: TRBJ1-2

CDR3 protein: ATGTGTNQPQH
V gene: TRBV19
CDR3 length: 11
J gene: TRBJ1-5

CDR3 protein: SGSSGSSQETQY
V gene: TRBV29-1
CDR3 length: 12
J gene: TRBJ2-5

CDR3 protein: ATSRSGGASDTQS
V gene: TRBV15
CDR3 length: 13
J gene: TRBJ2-3